Below, 8 T cell receptor beta chains from the same sample are listed, as sequenced in a study of immune evolution from preneoplasia to lung adenocarcinoma. This table comes from immunoSEQ multiplex PCR, and its TCRdb copy is limited to in-frame clones, with some not included. The sample holds some 6,000 clones, roughly 80% seen once. Sequencing used FFPE adjacent normal lung tissue. Receptors were obtained from a person aged 70 to 80 with lung adenocarcinoma.

This sequence joins TRBV2 and TRBJ2-1, with 11 bases that match TRBD2. The length of the CDR3 is 13 residues. The ends lost 8 bases at V and 10 bases at J; junction bases unmatched: 7. The germline CDR1 and CDR2 sequences are SNHLY and FYNNEI. Here the CDR3 reads CASVAGGLWEQFF. As DNA, the CDR3 is TGTGCCAGCGTAGCGGGGGGGCTATGGGAGCAGTTCTTC.

CDR3 region: CASSHEWRGAANYGYTF. The CDR3 DNA reads as TGCGCCAGCAGCCACGAATGGCGCGGGGCAGCCAACTATGGCTACACCTTC. The genes are TRBV4-1 and TRBJ1-2, with D possibly matching TRBD1 (5 bases). The CDR3 sequence is 17 residues long. Trimming pared 3 bases from V and 2 bases from J, leaving 19 bases between. Germline assignment: CDR1 MGHRA and CDR2 YSYEKL.

This clone was observed a single time. V gene TRBV4-3 combines with J gene TRBJ2-7; D remains ambiguous. CDR3 size: 14 residues. Trimming left V 0 bases short and J 4 bases short, with 10 bases between. Per the germline V gene, CDR1 is LGHNA and CDR2 is YSLEER. CDR3 coding DNA: TGCGCCAGCAGCCAAGATAGGCAGAAATACGAGCAGTACTTC. It encodes CASSQDRQKYEQYF.

The DNA of the CDR3 is TGTGCCACCAGCAGAGATTCCCCGGGGTCAAGGCAGTTCTTC. Translating it yields CATSRDSPGSRQFF. This chain uses TRBV15 with TRBJ2-1; D is perhaps TRBD2 (5 bases). The CDR3 is made up of 14 amino acids. V was trimmed by 0 bases and J by 12 bases, leaving 15 bases between them. Germline V gene lookup returns CDR1 LNHNV and CDR2 YYDKDF (reference sequence).

This chain connects TRBV29-1 to TRBJ2-7, with TRBD2 matching 8 bases. The CDR3 is 13 residues long. Germline V CDR1 and CDR2: SQVTM, ANQGSEA. The V gene end was trimmed by 4 bases and the J gene end by 3 bases; junction bases not matched to a gene: 5. The CDR3 spells CSVGRGAIYEQYF. The CDR3 DNA follows: TGCAGCGTTGGGCGGGGGGCCATCTACGAGCAGTACTTC.

The chain carries TRBV13 and TRBJ2-1; TRBD1 might be the D (5 bases). V lost 5 bases and J 9 bases, leaving 17 bases between the germline ends. This CDR3 contains 14 residues. CDR1 PRHDT and CDR2 FYEKMQ come from the germline V gene (reference sequence). The CDR3 region has the DNA TGTGCCAGCAGCCCCGACTCCGGTAGGGGTGAGCAGTTCTTC. The encoded protein is CASSPDSGRGEQFF.

J is TRBJ1-3 and V is TRBV5-4; the D gene is possibly TRBD1 (6 bases). The CDR3 is 18 residues long. Trimming took 1 base from V and 4 from J, leaving 21 bases between them. The germline V gene encodes CDR1 SGHNT and CDR2 YYREEE (reference sequence). CDR3 DNA: TGTGCCAGCAGCTTGCGGGGACACCACGGACGGACAGGAAACACCATATATTTT. It is translated as CASSLRGHHGRTGNTIYF.

This chain connects TRBV5-4 to TRBJ2-5; 7 bases line up with TRBD1. CDR3 size: 15 residues. V lost 4 bases and J lost 5; bases outside the gene matches: 11. Germline CDR1 reads SGHNT; CDR2 reads YYREEE (reference sequence). CDR3 bases: TGTGCCAGCAGCCCCAAAACCGACAGGGAGGAGACCCAGTACTTC. Translating gives CASSPKTDREETQYF. Complete variable domain (other parts from reference TRBV5-4 and TRBJ2-5): ETGVTQSPTHLIKTRGQQVTLRCSSQSGHNTVSWYQQALGQGPQFIFQYYREEENGRGNFPPRFSGLQFPNYSSELNVNALELDDSALYLCASSPKTDREETQYFGPGTRLLVL.